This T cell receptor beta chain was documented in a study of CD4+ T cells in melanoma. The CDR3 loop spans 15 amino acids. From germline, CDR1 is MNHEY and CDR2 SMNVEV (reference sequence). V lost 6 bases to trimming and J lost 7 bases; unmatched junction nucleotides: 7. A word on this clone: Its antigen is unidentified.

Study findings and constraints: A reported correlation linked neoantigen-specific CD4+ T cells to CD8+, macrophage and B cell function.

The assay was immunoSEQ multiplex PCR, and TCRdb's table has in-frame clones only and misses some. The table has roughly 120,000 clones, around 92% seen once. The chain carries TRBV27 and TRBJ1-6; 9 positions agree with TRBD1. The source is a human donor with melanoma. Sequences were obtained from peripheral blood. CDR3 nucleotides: TGTGCCAGCAGACCGGGACAGGGACAAAATTCACCCCTCCACTTT. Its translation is CASRPGQGQNSPLHF.